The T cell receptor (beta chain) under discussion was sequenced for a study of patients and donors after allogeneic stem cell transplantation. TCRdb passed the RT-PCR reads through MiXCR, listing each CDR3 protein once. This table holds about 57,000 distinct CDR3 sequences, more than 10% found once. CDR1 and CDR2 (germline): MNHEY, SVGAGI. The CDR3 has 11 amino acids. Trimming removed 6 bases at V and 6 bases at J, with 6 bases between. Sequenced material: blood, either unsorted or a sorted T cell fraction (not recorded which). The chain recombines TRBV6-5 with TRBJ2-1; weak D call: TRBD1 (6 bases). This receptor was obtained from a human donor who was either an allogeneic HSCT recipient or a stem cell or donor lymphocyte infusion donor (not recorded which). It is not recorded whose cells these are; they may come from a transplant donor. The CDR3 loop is CASSRGNEQFF. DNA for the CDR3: TGTGCCAGCAGCAGGGGCAATGAGCAGTTCTTC.